This T cell receptor beta chain was recovered during a study of blood T cell repertoires in COVID-19. Study context: The cDNA or gDNA used as material had been derived from T cells, B-cell-depleted T cells, or PBMCs.

Original processing methods: Quantification of nucleated cells was approximated via reference gene primer amplification. Produced via immunoSEQ multiplex PCR; TCRdb's table is partial and in-frame only. The D gene and trimming were derived from the DNA, and the V and J assignments and clone size from that table. The sample holds 390,000 or so clones, around nine tenths seen once. Donors in Cohort 3 counted as recovered after two negative PCRs, clearance, or symptom resolution. V was cut by 8 bases and J by 0 bases, with 4 bases left in between. The CDR3 totals 13 residues. CDR1 KGHDR and CDR2 SFDVKD come from the germline V gene.

The sample was PBMCs or T cells enriched from blood (not recorded which). The TCR comes from a woman aged 50 to 60 who had recovered from COVID-19. This chain links TRBV24-1 with TRBJ1-6; D not resolved. The CDR3 loop is CATTSSYNSPLHF. In nucleotides, the CDR3 is TGTGCCACCACCAGCTCCTATAATTCACCCCTCCACTTT.